The 26 T cell receptor beta chains presented below share a single source sample, sequenced in a study of blood T cell repertoires in COVID-19. Profiling relied on immunoSEQ multiplex PCR, and the TCRdb table lists in-frame clones only, not all of them. The sample lists roughly 73,000 clones; around nine tenths were seen once. The sample was peripheral blood. Receptor source: a woman aged 80 or over with active or convalescent COVID-19.

The V call is TRBV2, the J call TRBJ2-1; 8 positions agree with TRBD2. The CDR3 spans 15 residues. Trimming cost V 2 bases and J 4 bases; bases outside gene matches: 4. Germline CDR1 is SNHLY and CDR2 is FYNNEI. The CDR3 DNA reads TGTGCCAGCAGTGAAACAGCGGGGGCGTACAATGAGCAGTTCTTC. It is translated as CASSETAGAYNEQFF.

V gene TRBV4-3 combines with J gene TRBJ2-1; D is perhaps TRBD2 (5 bases). The ends were cut back, 3 bases at V and 10 bases at J, with 13 bases in the middle. The CDR3 length is 13 residues. Germline lookup yields CDR1 LGHNA and CDR2 YSLEER. This CDR3 is CASSQGIGVEQFF. CDR3 bases: TGCGCCAGCAGCCAGGGGATCGGGGTCGAGCAGTTCTTC.

The chain employs TRBV7-2 and TRBJ1-2; D not resolved. V was trimmed by 1 base and J by 4 bases, leaving 7 bases between them. The CDR3 runs 13 residues. From germline, CDR1 is SGHTA and CDR2 FQGNSA. For the CDR3, the DNA is TGTGCCAGCAGCTTAGACAGATCCTATGGCTACACCTTC. Translation: CASSLDRSYGYTF.

The chain carries TRBV4-1 and TRBJ1-6, with TRBD1 matching over 11 bases. The length of the CDR3 is 14 residues. CDR1 and CDR2 (germline): MGHRA, YSYEKL. V was clipped by 4 bases and J by 13 bases; unmatched bases: 6. CDR3 in DNA: TGCGCCAGCAGCCCGCAGGACAGGGGGCATCCCCTCCACTTT. This gives the protein CASSPQDRGHPLHF.

The CDR3 loop is CASSLTGWREKLFF. CDR3 coding DNA: TGTGCCAGCAGCCTGACAGGGTGGAGGGAAAAACTGTTTTTT. The V and J genes are TRBV5-8 and TRBJ1-4, with 7 bases fitting TRBD1. V lost 4 bases, J lost 8 bases, and 8 bases stayed unmatched. The CDR3 totals 14 residues. The germline CDR1 and CDR2 sequences are SGHTS and YDEGEE. Full variable domain (outside the CDR3, taken from reference TRBV5-8 and TRBJ1-4): EAGVTQSPTHLIKTRGQQATLRCSPISGHTSVYWYQQALGLGLQFLLWYDEGEERNRGNFPPRFSGRQFPNYSSELNVNALELEDSALYLCASSLTGWREKLFFGSGTQLSVL.

The V gene is TRBV5-1, the J gene TRBJ2-1, with TRBD2 identical over 11 bases. The germline V gene encodes CDR1 SGHRS and CDR2 YFSETQ. V trimming: 4 bases; J trimming: 4 bases; junction bases outside the gene matches: 4. The CDR3 runs 15 residues. In nucleotides, the CDR3 is TGCGCCAGCAGCACCTCTAGCGGGGGGTACAATGAGCAGTTCTTC. Protein: CASSTSSGGYNEQFF.

The rearrangement uses TRBV7-9 and TRBJ2-1; the D gene is possibly TRBD2 (6 bases). Germline V lookup: CDR1 SEHNR, CDR2 FQNEAQ (reference sequence). The CDR3 loop spans 14 amino acids. The V gene lost 2 bases and the J gene lost 5 bases, with 10 bases spanning the gap. CDR3 coding DNA: TGTGCCAGCAGCTTATCGGGACTTAACAATGAGCAGTTCTTC. This sequence encodes CASSLSGLNNEQFF. The entire variable domain, with the rest obtained from reference TRBV7-9 and TRBJ2-1, is as follows: DTGVSQNPRHKITKRGQNVTFRCDPISEHNRLYWYRQTLGQGPEFLTYFQNEAQLEKSRLLSDRFSAERPKGSFSTLEIQRTEQGDSAMYLCASSLSGLNNEQFFGPGTRLTVL.

This chain connects TRBV6-5 to TRBJ2-1; 11 positions match TRBD2. This CDR3 comprises 14 residues. CDR1 MNHEY and CDR2 SVGAGI come from the germline V gene. V gave up 6 bases and J gave up 5 bases; unmatched junction bases: 3. As DNA, the CDR3 is TGTGCCAGCAGGGGACTAGCGGAAAACAATGAGCAGTTCTTC. Translated: CASRGLAENNEQFF.

The rearrangement uses TRBV5-8 and TRBJ2-5; TRBD1 agrees at 10 bases. Trimming removed 8 bases from V and 1 base from J; junction bases left unmatched: 5. Per germline, CDR1 SGHTS and CDR2 YDEGEE. CDR3 length: 14 amino acids. The DNA of the CDR3 is TGTGCCAGAGGACAGGGGGATCTCCAAGAGACCCAGTACTTC. This sequence encodes CARGQGDLQETQYF.

This chain joins TRBV2 and TRBJ1-1; 9 bases align to TRBD1. Germline V gives CDR1 SNHLY, CDR2 FYNNEI. This CDR3 comprises 14 residues. J was trimmed by 4 bases and V by 11 bases; bases with no gene match: 11. CDR3 nucleotide sequence: TGTGCCGAGCAGGACCGGACAGGGGTCACTGAAGCTTTCTTT. Encoded protein: CAEQDRTGVTEAFF.

This clone was detected a few times. This chain uses TRBV12-3 or TRBV12-4 with TRBJ1-1, with a tentative D call TRBD1 (6 bases). CDR3 size: 13 residues. The germline V and J ends were trimmed by 3 bases and 9 bases, with 14 bases remaining between them. CDR3 bases: TGTGCCAGCAGTTTTGGGGGGGCCTCGCAAGCTTTCTTT. Protein: CASSFGGASQAFF.

This clone was seen a few times. This chain links TRBV2 with TRBJ1-6; 7 positions match TRBD1. The CDR3 has 16 residues. CDR1 is SNHLY, CDR2 FYNNEI, per germline. Trimming cost V 6 bases and J 9 bases; bases outside gene matches: 14. CDR3 protein: CASSETDRVIVSPLHF. The CDR3 DNA follows: TGTGCCAGCAGCGAAACAGACAGGGTGATTGTTTCACCCCTCCACTTT.

This chain uses TRBV30 with TRBJ1-1; possible D gene TRBD1, 5 bases. Trimming cost V 3 bases and J 5 bases, with 19 bases left between them. CDR3 length equals 15 residues. Per germline, CDR1 GTSNPN and CDR2 SVGIG (reference sequence). CDR3 loop: CAWRQTRTGGTEAFF. CDR3 bases: TGTGCCTGGAGACAGACTAGAACAGGTGGGACTGAAGCTTTCTTT.

The CDR3 DNA sequence: TGTGCCAGCAGCCCTCAGCGGGGTATGGATGGGTTCAACTATGGCTACACCTTC. Its translation is CASSPQRGMDGFNYGYTF. The V call is TRBV7-9, the J call TRBJ1-2; D is unclear. There are 18 residues in the CDR3. V was shortened by 5 bases and J by 2 bases, with 24 bases between the two germline ends. The germline gives CDR1 SEHNR, CDR2 FQNEAQ (reference sequence).

The chain joins TRBV23-1 to TRBJ1-2, with TRBD1 identical over 11 bases. TRBV23-1 is assigned to the ORF class and has an uncertain function. With 1 base clipped from V and 3 bases from J, the junction kept 16 bases outside the gene matches. CDR3 length equals 20 residues. The CDR3 DNA reads as TGCGCCAGCAGTCAATTGAGGGGATGGGACAGGGGGAGTAGATACTATGGCTACACCTTC. It encodes CASSQLRGWDRGSRYYGYTF.

The CDR3 sequence is CAWRRTANTEAFF. CDR3 coding DNA: TGTGCCTGGAGGCGGACAGCTAACACTGAAGCTTTCTTT. This chain connects TRBV30 to TRBJ1-1; D perhaps matches TRBD1 (6 bases). Looked up from germline, CDR1 is GTSNPN and CDR2 is SVGIG (reference sequence). CDR3 length: 13 residues. V was cut by 3 bases and J by 2 bases, with 10 bases left in between.

This clone was detected once. The chain couples TRBV5-8 to TRBJ1-4; 7 positions agree with TRBD1. The V segment lost 0 bases and the J segment 7 bases; nucleotides outside the gene matches: 6. CDR3 size: 15 residues. Germline lookup yields CDR1 SGHTS and CDR2 YDEGEE. The CDR3 is CASSLVRGLGEKLFF. Written as DNA, the CDR3 is TGTGCCAGCAGCTTGGTGAGGGGGCTTGGTGAAAAACTGTTTTTT.

This chain joins TRBV5-1 and TRBJ2-7; maybe TRBD2 (5 bases). The length of the CDR3 is 17 residues. Germline V gives CDR1 SGHRS, CDR2 YFSETQ. V lost 0 bases and J 4 bases, leaving 20 bases between the germline ends. DNA for the CDR3: TGCGCCAGCAGCTTGGGAGGGCGGTCCACGAGCGGATACGAGCAGTACTTC. Translated: CASSLGGRSTSGYEQYF.

The chain combines TRBV24-1 with TRBJ1-2; D possibly corresponds to TRBD1 (6 bases). This CDR3 comprises 12 residues. CDR1 is KGHDR, CDR2 SFDVKD, per germline. Trimming stripped 12 bases from V and 3 bases from J, with 13 bases between. CDR3 nucleotide sequence: TGTGCCGTTCAACAGGGCCACTATGGCTACACCTTC. Translating it yields CAVQQGHYGYTF.

The chain uses TRBV6-5 and TRBJ1-5; D is unresolved. The CDR3 runs 13 residues. CDR1 and CDR2 from the germline V gene are MNHEY and SVGAGI. Trimming left V 5 bases short and J 4 bases short, with 9 bases between. As DNA, the CDR3 is TGTGCCAGCAGTACAAACAGAAATCAGCCCCAGCATTTT. Protein: CASSTNRNQPQHF.

V is TRBV6-5 and J is TRBJ1-6; D gene uncertain. V dropped 8 bases and J dropped 7 bases, with 15 bases sitting between them. The germline V gene has CDR1 MNHEY and CDR2 SVGAGI. The CDR3 covers 14 residues. The CDR3 nucleotides are TGTGCCAGCTTTGAGAGACAAGAAAATTCACCCCTCCACTTT. Encoded protein: CASFERQENSPLHF.

The chain is built from TRBV4-1 and TRBJ1-2; no reliable D call. The V gene's germline CDR1 is MGHRA and CDR2 YSYEKL. The CDR3 covers 15 residues. V was pared by 1 base and J by 2 bases, with 11 bases between. This chain's CDR3 is CASSQVGRRNYGYTF. As DNA, the CDR3 is TGCGCCAGCAGCCAAGTTGGCCGAAGAAACTATGGCTACACCTTC.

The chain is built from TRBV6-2 or TRBV6-3 and TRBJ2-1; 11 bases fit TRBD1. This CDR3 region has 17 residues. In germline, CDR1 is MNHEY, CDR2 SVGEGT. Unmatched junction bases numbered 10, after V lost 0 bases and J lost 9 bases. The CDR3 region has the DNA TGTGCCAGCAGTTACTCGAGTGGGACAGGGGGTCGCGTTGAGCAGTTCTTC. This sequence encodes CASSYSSGTGGRVEQFF.

J is TRBJ2-3 and V is TRBV29-1; TRBD2 might be the D (5 bases). The CDR3 covers 13 residues. Trimming took 7 bases from V and 2 from J, leaving 13 bases between them. The V gene's germline CDR1 is SQVTM and CDR2 ANQGSEA. The CDR3 loop reads CSGGWQNTDTQYF. DNA for the CDR3: TGCAGCGGAGGGTGGCAAAACACAGATACGCAGTATTTT.

The chain couples TRBV18 to TRBJ1-3; D is unresolved. Between the trimmed V and J ends, which lost 3 bases and 1 base, there was a span of 4 bases. Germline V lookup: CDR1 KGHSH, CDR2 LQKENI. The CDR3 contains 13 residues. The CDR3 DNA is TGTGCCAGCTCACCCCTTTCTGGAAACACCATATATTTT. Amino acids: CASSPLSGNTIYF.

The chain uses TRBV11-2 and TRBJ1-2; D call uncertain. This CDR3 is 15 amino acids long. The V gene's germline CDR1 is SGHAT and CDR2 FQNNGV. The ends were cut back, 0 bases at V and 0 bases at J, with 8 bases in the middle. CDR3 region: CASSLDRGTNYGYTF. In DNA form, the CDR3 reads TGTGCCAGCAGCTTAGATCGCGGGACTAACTATGGCTACACCTTC.